These T cell receptor beta chains were read from a single sample in a study of T-cell reconstitution after alpha-beta-depleted transplantation in children. MiXCR, run by TCRdb on the PCR reads, gives a single entry per CDR3 protein. This table holds approximately 630,000 distinct CDR3 sequences, about 12% found once. This specimen consisted of PBMCs, obtained before TCRalphabeta/CD19-depleted stem cell transplant. These receptor sequences come from a girl aged 2-10 years with congenital amegakaryocytic thrombocytopenia, due to receive a stem cell transplant. CDR3s include the opening cysteine and the closing phenylalanine or tryptophan. D genes are given only for firm matches. Expanded clones get a size class; other rows say once, few or many, or leave the size out.

TRBV5-1	few	TRBJ2-7	-	CASSFGRSEQYF	TGCGCCAGCAGCTTCGGGCGGAGCGAGCAGTACTTC
TRBV5-1	many	TRBJ2-1	TRBD1	CASSLAWTGVEQFF	TGCGCCAGCAGCTTGGCGTGGACAGGGGTTGAGCAGTTCTTC
TRBV7-9	few	TRBJ1-6	-	CASSLEYSANSPLHF	TGTGCCAGCAGCTTAGAGTATTCCGCTAATTCACCCCTCCACTTT
TRBV7-8	few	TRBJ2-7	TRBD2	CASRSGLAAESSYEQYF	TGTGCCAGCAGGTCGGGACTAGCGGCTGAGAGCTCCTACGAGCAGTACTTC
TRBV5-1	many	TRBJ1-5	TRBD1	CASSFGDRVGQPQHF	TGCGCCAGCAGCTTCGGTGACAGGGTCGGACAGCCCCAGCATTTT
TRBV20-1	-	TRBJ2-7	-	CSARNSWRSYEQYF	TGCAGTGCTAGGAATTCGTGGAGATCCTACGAGCAGTACTTC
TRBV12-3/TRBV12-4	many	TRBJ1-4	-	CASNDNRQSEKLFF	TGTGCCAGCAACGATAATCGACAGTCTGAAAAACTGTTTTTT
TRBV20-1	-	TRBJ1-2	TRBD1	CSARLRQGDIGYTF	TGCAGTGCTAGATTGCGGCAGGGGGATATTGGCTACACCTTC
TRBV12-3/TRBV12-4	-	TRBJ2-2	TRBD1	CASSPWDSLYTGELFF	TGTGCCAGCAGTCCTTGGGACAGTCTTTACACCGGGGAGCTGTTTTTT
TRBV20-1	few	TRBJ2-7	TRBD1	CSARDRGQGYEQYF	TGCAGTGCTAGAGATCGAGGACAGGGATACGAGCAGTACTTC
TRBV7-2	-	TRBJ2-7	TRBD2	CASSPVSGSYEQYF	TGTGCCAGCAGCCCAGTTAGCGGGAGCTACGAGCAGTACTTC
TRBV5-1	-	TRBJ2-5	TRBD2	CASSLVLAGGGSQYF	TGCGCCAGCAGCTTGGTACTAGCGGGAGGAGGGAGCCAGTACTTC
TRBV12-3/TRBV12-4	-	TRBJ1-2	-	CASSYQGTRGYTF	TGTGCCAGCAGTTACCAGGGAACGCGGGGCTACACCTTC
TRBV2	few	TRBJ2-1	TRBD2	CASSEGAGLYNEQFF	TGTGCCAGCAGTGAAGGTGCGGGACTATACAATGAGCAGTTCTTC
TRBV12-3/TRBV12-4	many	TRBJ2-7	-	CASSLRPLYEQYF	TGTGCCAGCAGTTTAAGGCCCCTTTACGAGCAGTACTTC